A selection of T cell receptor beta chains follows, all from one sample in a study of cytomegalovirus exposure and HLA in healthy donors. Method: immunoSEQ multiplex PCR; TCRdb's copy keeps in-frame clones and lacks some. This sample carries under 80,000 clones, roughly 77% of them seen once, and the ten largest clones take around 5%. Input material: PBMCs. Receptors were obtained from a young woman in good health and CMV-seronegative. Both conserved end residues are part of each CDR3. A D gene is named only where the DNA matches it firmly. Some rows mark clone size as missing; the rest say once, few, many or name a class of expanded clone.

>NA|TRBV5-1|NA|TRBJ2-5
TGCGCCAGCAGCTTGGCTGACGCCTCGGGAGAGACCCAGTACTTC
CASSLADASGETQYF
>NA|TRBV30|TRBD2|TRBJ2-2
TGTGCCTGGAGAGAAGCGGGATGGCCCGGGGAGCTGTTTTTT
CAWREAGWPGELFF
>once|TRBV19|NA|TRBJ2-5
TGTGCCAGTAGTGGTGGCAGGGTGGAGACCCAGTACTTC
CASSGGRVETQYF
>NA|TRBV27|NA|TRBJ2-2
TGTGCCAGCAGTCCCCACCTTGGGGGAGGGAACACCGGGGAGCTGTTTTTT
CASSPHLGGGNTGELFF
>NA|TRBV28|TRBD1|TRBJ1-5
TGTGCCAGCGAATCCCAGGGACAGGTCAATCAGCCCCAGCATTTT
CASESQGQVNQPQHF
>few|TRBV5-1|NA|TRBJ2-2
TGCGCCAGCAGCTTCAGAGTGGGAGGCCCCACCGGGGAGCTGTTTTTT
CASSFRVGGPTGELFF
>NA|TRBV29-1|TRBD2|TRBJ2-1
TGCAGCGTTGATGCTAGCGGGAGTAATGAGCAGTTCTTC
CSVDASGSNEQFF
>NA|TRBV7-2|NA|TRBJ2-5
TGTGCCAGCAGCCCTGACAGACTAGAGACCCAGTACTTC
CASSPDRLETQYF
>NA|TRBV28|TRBD1|TRBJ1-5
TGTGCCAGCAGTTTCGGGGGACAGGGGGGTATCCAGCCCCAGCATTTT
CASSFGGQGGIQPQHF
>NA|TRBV9|TRBD1|TRBJ1-2
TGTGCCAGCAGCGGACTAACCGACAGGGGTTATGGCTACACCTTC
CASSGLTDRGYGYTF
>NA|TRBV14|NA|TRBJ1-4
TGTGCCAGCAGCCAAGCTCGGACATATGAAAAACTGTTTTTT
CASSQARTYEKLFF
>NA|TRBV13|TRBD2|TRBJ2-3
TGTGCCAGCAGGGGACTAGCGGAAATATACACAGATACGCAGTATTTT
CASRGLAEIYTDTQYF
>NA|TRBV5-4|TRBD2|TRBJ2-5
TGTGCCAGCAGCCCTACTAGCGACTTGGGGACCCAGTACTTC
CASSPTSDLGTQYF
>NA|TRBV7-6|NA|TRBJ2-1
TGTGCCAGCAGCTTAGCGCAGGGGGGCAGGGGACCCTACAATGAGCAGTTCTTC
CASSLAQGGRGPYNEQFF
>NA|TRBV5-1|NA|TRBJ2-2
TGCGCCAGCAGCTTGTCGCGGGGGCCGGCCGGGGAGCTGTTTTTT
CASSLSRGPAGELFF
>NA|TRBV5-1|TRBD1|TRBJ1-2
TGCGCCAGCAGCCCTGGGACAGGGGAAGGCTACACCTTC
CASSPGTGEGYTF
>NA|TRBV7-7|NA|TRBJ2-5
TGTGCTAGCAGCCTGACTGATGTTGGAGAGACCCAGTACTTC
CASSLTDVGETQYF
>NA|TRBV10-3|NA|TRBJ1-1
TGTGCCATCAGTGTATCCGGGAGAATTGAAGCTTTCTTT
CAISVSGRIEAFF
>NA|TRBV7-9|NA|TRBJ2-5
TGTGCCAGCAGCCCCCGTATAACGGGGGAGACCCAGTACTTC
CASSPRITGETQYF
>NA|TRBV23-1|TRBD1|TRBJ1-2
TGCGCCAGCAGTGGACGAACAGGGGACTATGGCTACACCTTC
CASSGRTGDYGYTF
>NA|TRBV6-1|TRBD1|TRBJ1-3
TGTGCCAGCAGTGCCCCGGGACAGGCTCGCTCTGGAAACACCATATATTTT
CASSAPGQARSGNTIYF
>NA|TRBV5-1|TRBD1|TRBJ1-5
TGCGCCAGCAGCCCCGAAGGGACAGGGGCTCAGCCCCAGCATTTT
CASSPEGTGAQPQHF